This T cell receptor beta chain derives from a study of CD8+ T cells in alopecia areata. Germline V gene sequence: CDR1 LGHNA, CDR2 YSLEER. After removal of 6 bases from V and 0 bases from J, the junction contained 7 bases not matched to a gene. There are 15 residues in the CDR3. Sorting of CD4+ and CD8+ T cells was performed on PBMCs. Extraction and reverse transcription of RNA yielded cDNA as the sequencing template. TCRdb keeps only in-frame clones here, not all; method: immunoSEQ multiplex PCR. The sample includes roughly 60,000 clones, around 44% of them seen just once. The sample was NKG2D-low CD8+ T cells sorted from blood. The chain joins TRBV4-3 to TRBJ1-2, with 7 bases aligning to TRBD1. The TCR originated in a human donor with alopecia areata. The DNA for the CDR3 is TGCGCCAGCAGGTATAACAGGGGAACTAACTATGGCTACACCTTC. Amino acid sequence: CASRYNRGTNYGYTF.